One sample yielded the 2 T cell receptor beta chains listed below, sequenced in a study of cytomegalovirus exposure and HLA in healthy donors. PCR amplification relied on 60 Vbeta primers (plus 13 Jbeta primers). TCRdb keeps only in-frame clones here, not all; method: immunoSEQ multiplex PCR. The sample table includes approximately 120,000 clones. The specimen sequenced was PBMCs. These TCRs come from a woman in her fifties or sixties in good health and CMV-seronegative.

V usage is TRBV6-5 and J usage is TRBJ2-3, with D maybe TRBD1 (6 bases). The CDR3 sequence is 12 residues long. Germline V gives CDR1 MNHEY, CDR2 SVGAGI. Trimming cost V 5 bases and J 3 bases, with 6 bases left between them. The CDR3 loop is CASSTGTDTQYF. CDR3 sequence (DNA): TGTGCCAGCAGTACAGGGACAGATACGCAGTATTTT.

The chain uses TRBV6-5 and TRBJ1-3, with 7 bases aligning to TRBD1. V lost 6 bases and J lost 4; bases outside the gene matches: 6. Germline values: CDR1 MNHEY, CDR2 SVGAGI. The CDR3 has 14 amino acids. The CDR3 coding sequence is TGTGCCAGCAGGGACAGGTCAGGGGGAAACACCATATATTTT. As protein: CASRDRSGGNTIYF.